Presented here are 19 T cell receptor beta chains from one specimen sequenced in a study of identical twins. Each CDR3 protein gets one entry after TCRdb re-called the 5' RACE reads with MiXCR. The data show 500,000 to 650,000 distinct CDR3 sequences, about 7% seen once. These data also formed part of another study, on yellow fever vaccine responses in identical twins.

Sequencing was done on a sample of PBMCs. These receptors came from a woman aged 18 to 35 in good health.

The sample holds many counts of this clonotype. The V and J genes are TRBV12-3 or TRBV12-4 and TRBJ2-1; TRBD2 might be the D (6 bases). This CDR3 is built from 16 residues. V was clipped by 6 bases and J by 6 bases, with 21 bases between them. CDR3 DNA: TGTGCCAGCAGCCTACGGGCGCGACTAGTGAGCAATGAGCAGTTCTTC. This translates into CASSLRARLVSNEQFF.

This clonotype was observed many times. The CDR3 nucleotides read TGTGCCAGCAGTGAAACCTTGGACATCCGAGTCACCGGGGAGCTGTTTTTT. Amino acid sequence: CASSETLDIRVTGELFF. J is TRBJ2-2 and V is TRBV2; tentatively, D is TRBD1 (5 bases). Germline CDR1 reads SNHLY; CDR2 reads FYNNEI. This CDR3 has 17 amino acids. Trimming cost V 2 bases and J 4 bases, with 17 bases left between them. The full variable domain, rest sourced from reference TRBV2 and TRBJ2-2, is EPEVTQTPSHQVTQMGQEVILRCVPISNHLYFYWYRQILGQKVEFLVSFYNNEISEKSEIFDDQFSVERPDGSNFTLKIRSTKLEDSAMYFCASSETLDIRVTGELFFGEGSRLTVL.

This clonotype occurred many times. The gene calls are TRBV25-1 and TRBJ2-3; 8 nucleotides line up with TRBD1. J lost 0 bases, V lost 7 bases, and 3 bases had no gene match. Germline CDR1 and CDR2: MGHDK and SYGVNS. This CDR3 is built from 14 residues. This CDR3 reads CASTDRASTDTQYF. The CDR3 DNA follows: TGTGCCAGCACGGACAGGGCAAGCACAGATACGCAGTATTTT.

The rearrangement uses TRBV20-1 and TRBJ2-3; 10 bases map to TRBD2. Trimming took 3 bases from V and 2 from J; bases not matched to a gene: 5. Germline V CDR1 and CDR2: DFQATT, SNEGSKA (reference sequence). The CDR3 runs 15 residues. The CDR3 bases are TGCAGTGCTAGTCTTAGCGGGGGGATCACAGATACGCAGTATTTT. It translates to CSASLSGGITDTQYF.

This clonotype was counted only a few times. This chain links TRBV29-1 with TRBJ2-7; no clear D gene. Germline V gene data show CDR1 as SQVTM and CDR2 as ANQGSEA. CDR3 length: 12 amino acids. Trimming left V 4 bases short and J 2 bases short, with 9 bases between. CDR3 sequence reads: CSVGANPYEQYF. CDR3 DNA sequence: TGCAGCGTTGGGGCAAATCCCTACGAGCAGTACTTC.

The CDR3 DNA follows: TGTGCCAGCAGCACCCCAAACAGGGGGCTACGAGAGACCCAGTACTTC. It yields the protein CASSTPNRGLRETQYF. V gene TRBV7-9 combines with J gene TRBJ2-5, with TRBD1 matching over 9 bases. Trimming took 5 bases from V and 4 from J; bases not matched to a gene: 11. Germline V gene data show CDR1 as SEHNR and CDR2 as FQNEAQ (reference sequence). CDR3 length equals 16 residues.

A few counts support this clonotype. The rearrangement uses TRBV10-3 and TRBJ2-7; D may be TRBD1 (6 bases). The germline V gene has CDR1 ENHRY and CDR2 SYGVKD. The CDR3 is 14 residues long. V lost 6 bases, J lost 2 bases, and 14 bases lay in between. CDR3 in amino acids: CAIRVSGDPYEQYF. DNA of the CDR3: TGTGCCATCAGGGTTTCAGGGGACCCCTACGAGCAGTACTTC.

The chain combines TRBV11-3 with TRBJ2-3; a weak D match, TRBD2 (6 bases). The CDR3 contains 16 residues. Germline CDR1 and CDR2: SGHNT and YENEEA. The ends were cut back, 4 bases at V and 2 bases at J, with 16 bases in the middle. The CDR3 sequence is CASSWGLTTLTDTQYF. CDR3 DNA sequence: TGTGCCAGCAGCTGGGGACTGACAACCCTCACAGATACGCAGTATTTT.

This chain links TRBV20-1 with TRBJ2-5; TRBD1 matches at 9 bases. V trimming: 3 bases; J trimming: 7 bases; junction bases outside the gene matches: 6. The CDR3 is made up of 13 amino acids. The V gene's germline CDR1 is DFQATT and CDR2 SNEGSKA (reference sequence). The CDR3 is CSASGTGTGTQYF. The CDR3 nucleotides are TGCAGTGCTAGCGGGACAGGGACGGGGACCCAGTACTTC.

This clonotype was detected only a few times. The J gene is TRBJ2-7, the V gene TRBV24-1; D is ambiguous. V shed 2 bases and J shed 4 bases, with 17 bases lying between them. Germline assignment: CDR1 KGHDR and CDR2 SFDVKD. The CDR3 sequence is 16 residues long. Here the CDR3 DNA reads TGTGCCACCAGTGATTCCGATCCACTTGGAGAATACGAGCAGTACTTC. Translating gives CATSDSDPLGEYEQYF.

The rearrangement uses TRBV7-9 and TRBJ2-3; TRBD2 matches at 9 bases. Trimming cost V 1 base and J 1 base; bases outside gene matches: 3. This CDR3 contains 16 residues. Germline CDR1 and CDR2: SEHNR and FQNEAQ (reference sequence). The CDR3 sequence: CASSLVIAGGTDTQYF. CDR3 in DNA: TGTGCCAGCAGCTTAGTAATAGCGGGGGGCACAGATACGCAGTATTTT.

This clonotype was recorded a few times. The rearrangement joins TRBV7-6 to TRBJ2-1; D is perhaps TRBD2 (5 bases). The CDR3 has 16 amino acids. V lost 5 bases and J lost 0, with 14 bases in between. Germline loops: CDR1 SGHVS, CDR2 FNYEAQ. The CDR3 DNA follows: TGTGCCAGCAGCACCCTAGCTAAGAGCTCCTACAATGAGCAGTTCTTC. It specifies CASSTLAKSSYNEQFF.

This clonotype was counted only a few times. The chain couples TRBV27 to TRBJ2-1; D is undetermined. This CDR3 contains 15 residues. Germline CDR1 is MNHEY and CDR2 is SMNVEV (reference sequence). Trimming took 5 bases from V and 1 from J, leaving 12 bases between them. Written as DNA, the CDR3 is TGTGCCAGCAGTGCCTTACAGCCATCCTACAATGAGCAGTTCTTC. The encoded protein is CASSALQPSYNEQFF.

This clonotype was detected ten times or more. The CDR3 nucleotides read TGTGCCACCTATGGATTTGGGGAGCGCTCCTACGAGCAGTACTTC. Protein: CATYGFGERSYEQYF. This chain uses TRBV24-1 with TRBJ2-7; D perhaps matches TRBD2 (5 bases). CDR1 is KGHDR and CDR2 is SFDVKD in the germline V gene. This CDR3 is 15 amino acids long. V lost 9 bases to trimming and J lost 0 bases, with 17 bases between them.

The CDR3 bases are TGCAGTGCTAGTGGGACAGAAGAGACCCAGTACTTC. This translates into CSASGTEETQYF. This chain uses TRBV20-1 with TRBJ2-5; 7 nucleotides line up with TRBD1. The CDR3 sequence is 12 residues long. The trim removed 3 bases at V and 3 bases at J, leaving 1 base unmatched. Germline values: CDR1 DFQATT, CDR2 SNEGSKA (reference sequence).

This clonotype was picked up a small number of times. The V call is TRBV18, the J call TRBJ1-1; no definite D call. Looked up from germline, CDR1 is KGHSH and CDR2 is LQKENI. The CDR3 is 14 amino acids. Trimming removed 3 bases from V and 0 bases from J, with 8 bases in between. The CDR3, as DNA: TGTGCCAGCTCACCCGAGGGCATGAACACTGAAGCTTTCTTT. It yields the protein CASSPEGMNTEAFF.

This clonotype has more than one count but fewer than ten. V gene TRBV2 combines with J gene TRBJ1-1; a weak D match, TRBD1 (5 bases). Germline CDR1 reads SNHLY; CDR2 reads FYNNEI. The CDR3 runs 14 residues. V gave up 7 bases and J gave up 5 bases, with 17 bases separating them. The CDR3 sequence is CASTSEGRGTEAFF. CDR3 DNA sequence: TGTGCCAGCACTTCGGAGGGGCGAGGGACTGAAGCTTTCTTT.

The chain joins TRBV25-1 to TRBJ1-5; D unresolved. With 2 bases removed from V and 3 bases from J, the gap between germline ends came to 8 bases. The CDR3 has 14 amino acids. Germline CDR1 MGHDK, CDR2 SYGVNS. CDR3 region: CASSEKVLNQPQHF. CDR3 nucleotide sequence: TGTGCCAGCAGTGAAAAAGTTCTCAATCAGCCCCAGCATTTT.

This clonotype was detected ten times or more. The chain is built from TRBV12-3 or TRBV12-4 and TRBJ2-1, with TRBD2 as a possible D gene (6 bases). The CDR3 runs to 15 residues. V dropped 2 bases and J dropped 5 bases, with 13 bases sitting between them. CDR3 bases: TGTGCCAGCAGTTTAAGTGGGAGGTTGGACAATGAGCAGTTCTTC. Residues: CASSLSGRLDNEQFF.